This TCR beta chain was profiled in a study of shared clonotypes between healthy human individuals. Under the authors' procedure: ImmunoSEQ yielded junction-only sequences lacking quality scores, so filtering differed. Here immunoSEQ multiplex PCR was the method, and the copy in TCRdb shows in-frame clones only, minus some. That table furnishes V, J and clone size, whereas the DNA furnished D and trimming. The sample lists fewer than 650,000 clones; around 80% were seen once. CDR1 and CDR2 from the germline V gene are LNHDA and SQIVND (reference sequence). This CDR3 region has 15 residues. The trim removed 4 bases at V and 0 bases at J, leaving 5 bases unmatched.

Sequenced input: PBMCs. This TCR was sampled from a woman in her thirties or forties in good health. Some clones in this sample may be carry-over from other donors' samples. This chain links TRBV19 with TRBJ2-7; 8 bases line up with TRBD1. The CDR3 loop reads CASSTQGAGSYEQYF. The CDR3 bases are TGTGCCAGTAGTACCCAGGGGGCTGGCTCCTACGAGCAGTACTTC.